The 2 T cell receptor beta chains below come from one sample, sequenced in a study of T cells in localized non-small cell lung cancer. Method: immunoSEQ multiplex PCR; TCRdb's copy keeps in-frame clones and lacks some. Of tens of thousands of clones in the sample, about 88% were seen once. Sequencing used peripheral blood, obtained before any cancer treatment. Receptors were obtained from a woman aged 40-69 years with stage I squamous cell lung carcinoma.

The gene calls are TRBV2 and TRBJ1-2, with D uncertain. V dropped 6 bases and J dropped 8 bases, with 16 bases sitting between them. This CDR3 is 13 amino acids long. The germline CDR1 and CDR2 sequences are SNHLY and FYNNEI. CDR3 bases: TGTGCCAGCAGCATCCGGGAACCCCGAGGCTACACCTTC. Protein: CASSIREPRGYTF.

The chain has TRBV1 and TRBJ2-5. TRBV1 is a known pseudogene. This CDR3 region has 16 residues. CDR3 nucleotides: TGCACCAGCAGCCAAGGTTATTGGGGTAAACAAGAGACCCAGTACTTC. Translating it yields CTSSQGYWGKQETQYF.